This TCR beta chain was recorded in a study of PD-1 blockade in classical Hodgkin lymphoma. Study-level points and caveats: At baseline, newly diagnosed patients reportedly showed less TCR diversity than healthy donors.

With respect to this clone: Antigen specificity is unknown.

Measured with immunoSEQ multiplex PCR; TCRdb has only the in-frame clones, and not every one. The table lists over 35,000 clones, around three quarters of them singletons. Each patient relapsed following autologous stem cell transplantation, and prior brentuximab vedotin exposure differed. From germline, CDR1 is GTSNPN and CDR2 SVGIG (reference sequence). Trimming left V 0 bases short and J 9 bases short, with 12 bases between. The CDR3 spans 14 residues. The chain uses TRBV30 and TRBJ1-6; D not resolved. This receptor was obtained from a human donor with classical Hodgkin lymphoma. The sequencing here drew on peripheral blood mononuclear cells (PBMCs), taken before the second cycle of nivolumab. In nucleotides, the CDR3 is TGTGCCTGGAGTGTAGCCGCGGAAGGTTCACCCCTCCACTTT. This gives the protein CAWSVAAEGSPLHF.